A selection of T cell receptor beta chains follows, all from one sample in a study of PD-L1 blockade in urothelial cancer. Clones were sequenced by immunoSEQ multiplex PCR, and TCRdb holds only the in-frame ones, with some missing. The sample contains more than 40,000 clones, around 88% of which appear only once. Sequencing was performed on PBMCs, taken around atezolizumab (anti-PD-L1) treatment. These receptors all stem from a man in his 60s with urothelial cancer. CDR3s include the opening cysteine and the closing phenylalanine or tryptophan. The D gene is left open where the match is weak. A row's size may be missing; if present it is once, few, many or a size class.

D	size	V	J	CDR3	DNA
NA	NA	TRBV5-1	TRBJ2-1	CASSLWAGDGNEQFF	TGCGCCAGCAGCTTGTGGGCAGGGGATGGCAATGAGCAGTTCTTC
TRBD1	NA	TRBV5-1	TRBJ2-5	CASSFGTGGFGETQYF	TGCGCCAGCAGCTTCGGGACAGGGGGTTTCGGGGAGACCCAGTACTTC
NA	NA	TRBV4-3	TRBJ2-7	CASSQDGTYEQYF	TGCGCCAGCAGCCAAGACGGGACCTACGAGCAGTACTTC
TRBD2	NA	TRBV10-3	TRBJ2-2	CAVTGGVGVGTGELFF	TGTGCCGTTACGGGAGGGGTCGGGGTCGGCACCGGGGAGCTGTTTTTT
TRBD1	NA	TRBV6-5	TRBJ1-5	CASQTGGNQPQHF	TGTGCCAGCCAAACAGGGGGCAATCAGCCCCAGCATTTT
TRBD2	NA	TRBV5-1	TRBJ2-3	CASSFYPSGRTDTQYF	TGCGCCAGCAGCTTTTATCCTAGCGGGAGAACCGATACGCAGTATTTT
TRBD1	NA	TRBV10-1	TRBJ1-1	CASRDQGGEAFF	TGCGCCAGCAGAGATCAAGGGGGCGAAGCTTTCTTT
NA	NA	TRBV5-1	TRBJ2-1	CASSFRPQGGWDEQFF	TGCGCCAGCAGCTTCCGTCCCCAGGGAGGATGGGATGAGCAGTTCTTC
TRBD2	NA	TRBV2	TRBJ2-1	CASKSSGRALRYDEQFF	TGTGCCAGCAAGAGTAGCGGGAGGGCCCTCCGTTATGATGAGCAGTTCTTC
NA	NA	TRBV18	TRBJ1-2	CASSPGGRGYTF	TGTGCCAGCTCACCGGGGGGGAGAGGCTACACCTTC
TRBD2	few	TRBV5-6	TRBJ2-7	CASSLAGSGGYEQYF	TGTGCCAGCAGCTTGGCAGGGTCGGGAGGCTACGAGCAGTACTTC
TRBD1	NA	TRBV18	TRBJ2-5	CASSQDREETQYF	TGTGCCAGCTCACAAGACAGGGAAGAGACCCAGTACTTC
TRBD1	once	TRBV4-1	TRBJ1-1	CASSRHLRQGVGNTEAFF	TGCGCCAGCAGCCGACACCTGAGACAGGGCGTGGGAAACACTGAAGCTTTCTTT
NA	once	TRBV7-2	TRBJ2-2	CASSLDRVGGAGELFF	TGTGCCAGCAGCTTAGACCGGGTGGGAGGAGCCGGGGAGCTGTTTTTT
NA	NA	TRBV6-5	TRBJ2-7	CASSYSVGAKDEQYF	TGTGCCAGCAGTTACTCCGTGGGGGCTAAGGACGAGCAGTACTTC
NA	NA	TRBV5-4	TRBJ1-1	CASSLLGATEAFF	TGTGCCAGCAGCCTTCTTGGGGCCACTGAAGCTTTCTTT
NA	NA	TRBV5-1	TRBJ1-4	CASTLDSPDEKLFF	TGCGCCAGCACCCTGGACTCCCCGGACGAAAAACTGTTTTTT
TRBD1	medium-sized	TRBV6-1	TRBJ1-2	CASTRQGGIYGYTF	TGTGCCAGCACCAGACAGGGTGGAATCTATGGCTACACCTTC
TRBD1	NA	TRBV10-3	TRBJ1-2	CAISSGTGSGGYTF	TGTGCCATCAGCTCCGGGACAGGGTCTGGCGGCTACACCTTC
NA	NA	TRBV28	TRBJ1-4	CASSEYGAANEKLFF	TGTGCCAGCAGTGAGTACGGTGCGGCTAATGAAAAACTGTTTTTT
TRBD1	NA	TRBV7-9	TRBJ2-2	CASSLKFRTGSTGELFF	TGTGCCAGCAGCTTAAAGTTTCGGACAGGAAGCACCGGGGAGCTGTTTTTT
NA	NA	TRBV19	TRBJ2-7	CASSTGQEQYF	TGTGCCAGTAGTACTGGACAGGAGCAGTACTTC
TRBD1	NA	TRBV5-1	TRBJ1-4	CASSLSGQGANEKLFF	TGCGCCAGCAGCTTGTCGGGCCAGGGGGCTAATGAAAAACTGTTTTTT
NA	few	TRBV2	TRBJ2-1	CASSLWGRNEQFF	TGTGCCAGCTCCCTCTGGGGCCGCAATGAGCAGTTCTTC
NA	NA	TRBV19	TRBJ1-2	CASSIDEAGIYGYTF	TGTGCCAGTAGTATAGATGAAGCGGGAATCTATGGCTACACCTTC
NA	few	TRBV6-5	TRBJ1-1	CASSYYGGNFNTEAFF	TGTGCCAGCAGTTACTATGGGGGGAACTTTAACACTGAAGCTTTCTTT
NA	NA	TRBV10-3	TRBJ2-5	CAIRQTGRETQYF	TGTGCCATCAGACAGACAGGGAGGGAGACCCAGTACTTC
TRBD1	NA	TRBV14	TRBJ2-7	CASSQRQGNSYEQYF	TGTGCCAGCAGCCAAAGACAGGGGAACTCCTACGAGCAGTACTTC
TRBD1	NA	TRBV11-3	TRBJ1-3	CASSLGQGDGNTIYF	TGTGCCAGCAGCTTAGGACAGGGAGACGGAAACACCATATATTTT
NA	NA	TRBV9	TRBJ1-4	CASSVGSTATNEKLFF	TGTGCCAGCAGCGTAGGTTCGACAGCAACTAATGAAAAACTGTTTTTT
TRBD2	NA	TRBV5-1	TRBJ2-5	CASSIGSSGQETQYF	TGCGCCAGCAGTATAGGTTCTAGCGGTCAAGAGACCCAGTACTTC
TRBD1	NA	TRBV5-4	TRBJ2-1	CASSPNSGTGYNEQFF	TGTGCCAGCAGCCCAAATTCCGGGACAGGTTACAATGAGCAGTTCTTC
NA	NA	TRBV7-2	TRBJ2-3	CASSPVAATDTQYF	TGTGCCAGCTCCCCTGTAGCGGCCACAGATACGCAGTATTTT
TRBD1	few	TRBV6-5	TRBJ1-2	CASSYAGTGDYGYTF	TGTGCCAGCAGTTACGCCGGGACAGGGGACTATGGCTACACCTTC
NA	NA	TRBV10-1	TRBJ1-1	CASSEQTREEGTEAFF	TGCGCCAGCAGTGAGCAAACCAGGGAAGAAGGCACTGAAGCTTTCTTT
NA	NA	TRBV7-3	TRBJ2-2	CASSLTPGGMTGELFF	TGTGCCAGCAGCTTAACGCCGGGGGGCATGACCGGGGAGCTGTTTTTT
TRBD1	NA	TRBV5-1	TRBJ2-7	CASSLWTGSSYEQYF	TGCGCCAGCAGCCTATGGACAGGCTCTTCCTACGAGCAGTACTTC
TRBD2	NA	TRBV19	TRBJ2-5	CASSTSTTSGGRETQYF	TGTGCCAGTAGTACCTCCACAACTAGCGGGGGGCGAGAGACCCAGTACTTC
TRBD1	NA	TRBV6-6	TRBJ2-7	CASSSRDRGSYEQYF	TGTGCCAGCAGCAGCCGGGACAGGGGGTCCTACGAGCAGTACTTC
NA	once	TRBV2	TRBJ2-7	CASSLYEQYF	TGTGCCAGCAGCCTCTACGAGCAGTACTTC
TRBD1	NA	TRBV6-5	TRBJ1-4	CASSYKRDRGEKLFF	TGTGCCAGCAGTTACAAGCGGGACAGGGGAGAAAAACTGTTTTTT
NA	NA	TRBV5-6	TRBJ2-3	CASSPGGLGTDTQYF	TGTGCCAGCAGCCCCGGAGGCCTTGGCACAGATACGCAGTATTTT
TRBD1	NA	TRBV7-9	TRBJ1-5	CASSLGDRGGQPQHF	TGTGCCAGCAGCTTAGGAGACAGGGGCGGACAGCCCCAGCATTTT
NA	NA	TRBV29-1	TRBJ2-2	CSANVANTGELFF	TGCAGTGCTAACGTTGCGAACACCGGGGAGCTGTTTTTT
NA	NA	TRBV2	TRBJ1-4	CASSVMDGLPSTNEKLFF	TGTGCCAGCAGCGTTATGGACGGACTCCCTTCAACTAATGAAAAACTGTTTTTT
TRBD1	few	TRBV28	TRBJ1-5	CASSADRDQPQHF	TGTGCCAGCAGTGCCGACAGGGATCAGCCCCAGCATTTT
NA	NA	TRBV7-2	TRBJ1-2	CASSLPRLAGIDGYTF	TGTGCCAGCAGCTTACCCAGGCTGGCGGGAATAGACGGCTACACCTTC
TRBD1	NA	TRBV5-1	TRBJ1-1	CASSPGQGGNTEAFF	TGCGCCAGCAGCCCAGGACAGGGTGGAAACACTGAAGCTTTCTTT
NA	once	TRBV27	TRBJ2-7	CASSFFDEQYF	TGTGCCAGCAGTTTTTTCGACGAGCAGTACTTC
NA	NA	TRBV19	TRBJ1-3	CASKGTNRSGNTIYF	TGTGCCAGTAAAGGGACAAATCGCTCTGGAAACACCATATATTTT
NA	NA	TRBV6-6	TRBJ1-1	CASSASAGWTEAFF	TGTGCCAGCAGCGCATCCGCGGGTTGGACTGAAGCTTTCTTT
TRBD1	NA	TRBV7-2	TRBJ2-5	CASRQNRGRQETQYF	TGTGCCAGCAGACAAAACAGGGGCCGACAAGAGACCCAGTACTTC
TRBD1	NA	TRBV9	TRBJ1-5	CASSGDRDYQPQHF	TGTGCCAGCAGCGGCGACAGGGATTATCAGCCCCAGCATTTT